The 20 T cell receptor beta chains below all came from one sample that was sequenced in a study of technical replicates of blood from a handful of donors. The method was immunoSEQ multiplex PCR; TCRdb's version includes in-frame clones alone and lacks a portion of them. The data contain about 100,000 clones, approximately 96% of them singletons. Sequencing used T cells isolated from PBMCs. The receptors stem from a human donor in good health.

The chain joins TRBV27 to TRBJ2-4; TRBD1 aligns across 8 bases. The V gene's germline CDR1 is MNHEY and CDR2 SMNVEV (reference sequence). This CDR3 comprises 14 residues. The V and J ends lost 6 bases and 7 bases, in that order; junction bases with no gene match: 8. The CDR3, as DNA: TGTGCCAGCAGCTACGGGACAGGAGGGAACATTCAGTACTTC. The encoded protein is CASSYGTGGNIQYF.

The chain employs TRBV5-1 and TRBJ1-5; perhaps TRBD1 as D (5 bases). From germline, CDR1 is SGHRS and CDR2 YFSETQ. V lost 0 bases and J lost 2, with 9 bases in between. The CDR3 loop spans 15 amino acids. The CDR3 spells CASSLGGEGNQPQHF. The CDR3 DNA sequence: TGCGCCAGCAGCTTGGGGGGGGAAGGCAATCAGCCCCAGCATTTT.

This CDR3 is CASSVLAGGTDTQYF. The CDR3 DNA sequence: TGTGCCAGCAGTGTACTAGCGGGGGGCACAGATACGCAGTATTTT. The rearrangement links TRBV6-4 to TRBJ2-3, with 11 bases identical to TRBD2. CDR1 and CDR2 (germline): MRHNA, SNTAGT. V trimming: 4 bases; J trimming: 1 base; junction bases outside the gene matches: 1. The length of the CDR3 is 15 residues.

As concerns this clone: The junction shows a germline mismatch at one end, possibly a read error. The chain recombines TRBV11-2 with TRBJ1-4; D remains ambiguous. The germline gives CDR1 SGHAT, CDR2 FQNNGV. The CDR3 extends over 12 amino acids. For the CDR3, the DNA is TGTGCCAGCAGCCGCGGGAATGAAAAGCTGTTTTTT. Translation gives CASSRGNEKLFF. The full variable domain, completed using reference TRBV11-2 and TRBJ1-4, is EAGVAQSPRYKIIEKRQSVAFWCNPISGHATLYWYQQILGQGPKLLIQFQNNGVVDDSQLPKDRFSAERLKGVDSTLKIQPAKLEDSAVYLCASSRGNEKLFFGSGTQLSVL.

The CDR3 nucleotides are TGTGCCGAGAGGAGCGGGGGCTTTTCAGATACGCAGTATTTT. Translated, it gives CAERSGGFSDTQYF. V and J are TRBV30 and TRBJ2-3; 8 positions agree with TRBD2. The CDR3 consists of 14 residues. The junction had 11 bases not matched to a gene; V was cut back by 8 bases and J by 4 bases. Germline CDR1 and CDR2: GTSNPN and SVGIG (reference sequence).

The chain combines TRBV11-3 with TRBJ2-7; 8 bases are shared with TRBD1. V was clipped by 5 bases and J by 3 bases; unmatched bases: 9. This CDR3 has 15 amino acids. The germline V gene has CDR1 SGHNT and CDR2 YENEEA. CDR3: CASSRQGAGGYEQYF. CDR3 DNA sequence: TGTGCCAGCAGCCGTCAGGGGGCCGGCGGCTACGAGCAGTACTTC.

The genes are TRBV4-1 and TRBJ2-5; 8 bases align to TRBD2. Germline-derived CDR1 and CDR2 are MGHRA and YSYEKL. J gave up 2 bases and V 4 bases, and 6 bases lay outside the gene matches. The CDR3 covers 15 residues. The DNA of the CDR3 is TGCGCCAGCAGCCGCCAAGGCGGGGGGCAAGAGACCCAGTACTTC. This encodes CASSRQGGGQETQYF.

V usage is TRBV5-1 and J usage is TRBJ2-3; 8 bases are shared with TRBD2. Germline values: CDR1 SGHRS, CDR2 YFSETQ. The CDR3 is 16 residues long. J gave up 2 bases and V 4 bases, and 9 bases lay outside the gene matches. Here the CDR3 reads CASSREGGLNTDTQYF. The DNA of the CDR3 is TGCGCCAGCAGCCGGGAGGGGGGGCTTAACACAGATACGCAGTATTTT.

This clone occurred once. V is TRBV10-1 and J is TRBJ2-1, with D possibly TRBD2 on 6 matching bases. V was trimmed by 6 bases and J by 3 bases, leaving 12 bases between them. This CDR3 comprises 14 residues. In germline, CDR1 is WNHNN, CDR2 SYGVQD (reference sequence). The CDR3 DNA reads TGCGCCAGCAGCGGCGGGGCTAACTACAATGAGCAGTTCTTC. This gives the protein CASSGGANYNEQFF.

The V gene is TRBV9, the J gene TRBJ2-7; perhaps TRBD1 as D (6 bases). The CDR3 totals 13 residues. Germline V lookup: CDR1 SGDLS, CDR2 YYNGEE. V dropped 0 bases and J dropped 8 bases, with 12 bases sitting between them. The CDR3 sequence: CASSVVQGDKQYF. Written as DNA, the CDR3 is TGTGCCAGCAGCGTAGTACAGGGAGATAAGCAGTACTTC. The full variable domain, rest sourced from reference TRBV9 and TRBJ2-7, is DSGVTQTPKHLITATGQRVTLRCSPRSGDLSVYWYQQSLDQGLQFLIQYYNGEERAKGNILERFSAQQFPDLHSELNLSSLELGDSALYFCASSVVQGDKQYFGPGTRLTVT.

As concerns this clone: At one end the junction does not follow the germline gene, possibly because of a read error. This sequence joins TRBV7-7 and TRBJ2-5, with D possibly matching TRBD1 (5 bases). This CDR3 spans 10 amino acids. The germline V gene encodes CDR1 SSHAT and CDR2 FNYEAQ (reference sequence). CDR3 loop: CASLRSFRDF. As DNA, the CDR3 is TGTGCCAGCCTCAGGAGCTTCAGGGACTTC.

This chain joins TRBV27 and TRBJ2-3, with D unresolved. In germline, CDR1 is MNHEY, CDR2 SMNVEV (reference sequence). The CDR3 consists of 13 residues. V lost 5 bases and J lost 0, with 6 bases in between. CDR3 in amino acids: CASSISSTDTQYF. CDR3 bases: TGTGCCAGCAGTATTTCTAGCACAGATACGCAGTATTTT.

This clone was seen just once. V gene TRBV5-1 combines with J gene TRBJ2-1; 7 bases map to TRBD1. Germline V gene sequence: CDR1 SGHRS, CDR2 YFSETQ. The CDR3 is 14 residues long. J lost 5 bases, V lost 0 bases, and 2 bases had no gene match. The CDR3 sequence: CASSLGQGDNEQFF. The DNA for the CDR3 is TGCGCCAGCAGCTTGGGACAGGGTGACAATGAGCAGTTCTTC.

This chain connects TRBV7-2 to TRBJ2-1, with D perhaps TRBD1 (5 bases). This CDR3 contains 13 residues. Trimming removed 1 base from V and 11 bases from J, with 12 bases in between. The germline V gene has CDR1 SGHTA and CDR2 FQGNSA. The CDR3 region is CASSLVLDRKQFF. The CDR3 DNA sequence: TGTGCCAGCAGCTTAGTTCTTGACAGAAAGCAGTTCTTC.

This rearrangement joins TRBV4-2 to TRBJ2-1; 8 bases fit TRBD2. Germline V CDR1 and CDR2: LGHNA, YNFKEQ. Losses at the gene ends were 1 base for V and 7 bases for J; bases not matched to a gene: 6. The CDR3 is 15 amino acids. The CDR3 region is CASSQGKAGVNEQFF. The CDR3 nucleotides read TGTGCCAGCAGCCAAGGCAAAGCGGGAGTAAATGAGCAGTTCTTC.

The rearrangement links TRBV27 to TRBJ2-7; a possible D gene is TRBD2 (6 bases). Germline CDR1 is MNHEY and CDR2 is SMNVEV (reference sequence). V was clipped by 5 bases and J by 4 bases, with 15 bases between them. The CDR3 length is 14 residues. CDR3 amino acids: CASSTPGVGYEQYF. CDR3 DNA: TGTGCCAGCAGTACCCCGGGAGTTGGGTACGAGCAGTACTTC.

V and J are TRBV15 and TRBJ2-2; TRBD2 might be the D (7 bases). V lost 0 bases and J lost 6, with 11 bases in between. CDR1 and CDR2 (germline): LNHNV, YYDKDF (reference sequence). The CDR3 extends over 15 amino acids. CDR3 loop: CATSRDTGGPGELFF. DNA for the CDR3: TGTGCCACCAGCAGAGATACGGGGGGCCCCGGGGAGCTGTTTTTT. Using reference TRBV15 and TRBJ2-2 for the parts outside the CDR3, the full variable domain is DAMVIQNPRYQVTQFGKPVTLSCSQTLNHNVMYWYQQKSSQAPKLLFHYYDKDFNNEADTPDNFQSRRPNTSFCFLDIRSPGLGDTAMYLCATSRDTGGPGELFFGEGSRLTVL.

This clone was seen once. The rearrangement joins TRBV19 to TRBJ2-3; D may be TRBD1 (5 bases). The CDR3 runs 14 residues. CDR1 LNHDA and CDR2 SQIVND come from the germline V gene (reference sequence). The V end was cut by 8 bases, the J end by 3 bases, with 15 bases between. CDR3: CASCVTDTTDTQYF. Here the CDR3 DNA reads TGTGCCAGTTGCGTGACGGACACAACAGATACGCAGTATTTT.

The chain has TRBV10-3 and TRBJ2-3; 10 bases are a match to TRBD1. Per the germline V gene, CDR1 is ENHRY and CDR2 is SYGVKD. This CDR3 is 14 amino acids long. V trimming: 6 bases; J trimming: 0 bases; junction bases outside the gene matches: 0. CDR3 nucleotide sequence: TGTGCCATCAGGGACAGGGGGAGCACAGATACGCAGTATTTT. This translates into CAIRDRGSTDTQYF.

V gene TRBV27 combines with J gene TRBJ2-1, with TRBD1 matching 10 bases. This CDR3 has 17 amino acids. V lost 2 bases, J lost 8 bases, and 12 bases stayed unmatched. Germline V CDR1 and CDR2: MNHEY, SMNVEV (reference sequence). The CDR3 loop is CASSLSSGTGVMDEQFF. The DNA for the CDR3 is TGTGCCAGCAGTTTAAGCTCCGGGACAGGGGTTATGGATGAGCAGTTCTTC.